Reported below is one TCR beta chain. Data came from immunoSEQ multiplex PCR; TCRdb stores just in-frame clones and leaves some out. The sample consists of some 330,000 clones, more than 70% of them appearing once. This entry comes from a study of blood T cell repertoires in COVID-19. Whole-study context: Donors of Cohort 3 who recovered were those that had two negative PCRs, clearance, or symptom resolution.

V shed 5 bases and J shed 0 bases, with 7 bases lying between them. This CDR3 comprises 14 residues. Germline CDR1 reads SGHVS; CDR2 reads FQNEAQ. The sample consisted of PBMCs or T cells enriched from blood (not recorded which). The receptor comes from a man aged 35-49 years in a cohort exposed to, infected with or recovered from COVID-19 (not recorded which). The chain carries TRBV7-8 and TRBJ2-2; D is unresolved. CDR3 amino acids: CASSPLTNTGELFF. DNA of the CDR3: TGTGCCAGCAGCCCCCTAACGAACACCGGGGAGCTGTTTTTT.